The clone carrying this T cell receptor (beta chain) was picked up many times. The sample is drawn from a study of breast tumors, draining lymph nodes, adjacent tissues. TCRdb ran MiXCR on the multiplex PCR reads and lists one entry per CDR3 protein. This table holds 150,000 to 200,000 distinct CDR3 sequences, approximately 30% found once. Breast cancer patients provided tissue from their axillary draining lymph nodes. CDR3 length: 18 amino acids. The ends lost 0 bases at V and 0 bases at J; junction bases unmatched: 12. Germline assignment: CDR1 SGHRS and CDR2 YFSETQ. The receptor's source is a female donor with breast cancer. Some clones in this sample may be carry-over from other donors' samples. The specimen sequenced was axillary lymph node tissue. The chain joins TRBV5-1 to TRBJ2-7; TRBD1 agrees at 7 bases. CDR3 region: CASSLVLGTEQVSYEQYF. The CDR3 DNA is TGCGCCAGCAGCTTGGTACTCGGGACAGAACAAGTCTCCTACGAGCAGTACTTC.